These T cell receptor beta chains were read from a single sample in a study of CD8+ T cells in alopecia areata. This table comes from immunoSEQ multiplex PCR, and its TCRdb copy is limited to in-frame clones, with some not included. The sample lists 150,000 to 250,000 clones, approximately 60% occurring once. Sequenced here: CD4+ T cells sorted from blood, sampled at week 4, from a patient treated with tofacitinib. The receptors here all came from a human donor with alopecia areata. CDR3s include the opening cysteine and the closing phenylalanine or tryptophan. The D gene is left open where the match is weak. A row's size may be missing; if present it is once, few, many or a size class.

TGTGCCAGCAGCCCCGACCGGACAGATACGCAGTATTTT | CASSPDRTDTQYF | TRBJ2-3 | TRBV6-1 | NA | NA
TGTGCCAGCAGCCAATTTACTAGCGGGGGAGCAGATACGCAGTATTTT | CASSQFTSGGADTQYF | TRBJ2-3 | TRBV4-2 | TRBD2 | NA
TGTGCCTGGAGGAAGAGGGACCTCAAAAACATTCAGTACTTC | CAWRKRDLKNIQYF | TRBJ2-4 | TRBV30 | NA | NA
TGTGCCAGCAGTGAAGTTCGGTTGAATTCACCCCTCCACTTT | CASSEVRLNSPLHF | TRBJ1-6 | TRBV2 | NA | NA
TGTGCCAGCAGCCCCCGGACTGAGGAGCAGTACTTC | CASSPRTEEQYF | TRBJ2-7 | TRBV7-2 | NA | few
TGCGCCAGCAGTGACGCTGGGGCCAACGTCCTGACTTTC | CASSDAGANVLTF | TRBJ2-6 | TRBV5-1 | NA | NA
TGTGCCAGCAGCGGTAGCGGGGGGGCAGATACGCAGTATTTT | CASSGSGGADTQYF | TRBJ2-3 | TRBV9 | TRBD2 | NA
TGTGCCAGCAGAGCCGGGACGGTTAATTCACCCCTCCACTTT | CASRAGTVNSPLHF | TRBJ1-6 | TRBV9 | NA | NA
TGTGCCAGCAGCCCGACAGGGAATTCGGGAGAGCAGTACTTC | CASSPTGNSGEQYF | TRBJ2-7 | TRBV7-8 | TRBD1 | once
TGTGCCTGGGACAGGGGGCTTGAAAAACTGTTTTTT | CAWDRGLEKLFF | TRBJ1-4 | TRBV30 | TRBD1 | NA
TGTGCCAGCAGCCAAGTAGGAGGGGGGGCGAACACCGGGGAGCTGTTTTTT | CASSQVGGGANTGELFF | TRBJ2-2 | TRBV4-2 | NA | NA
TGCGCCAGCAGCCAACACAGGGGTGAAAATCAGCCCCAGCATTTT | CASSQHRGENQPQHF | TRBJ1-5 | TRBV4-1 | TRBD1 | NA
TGTGCCTGGAGTGTTCAGGTGTCCTCTGGAAACACCATATATTTT | CAWSVQVSSGNTIYF | TRBJ1-3 | TRBV30 | NA | NA
TGTGCCAGCAGCTCTGGGACAGGGGGACAAGAGACCCAGTACTTC | CASSSGTGGQETQYF | TRBJ2-5 | TRBV7-6 | TRBD1 | NA
TGTGCCAGCAGATTGCAGGAGGGACAGCCCCAGCATTTT | CASRLQEGQPQHF | TRBJ1-5 | TRBV2 | NA | NA
TGTGCCAGCAGCTCCATGACGGTCTCCTACAATGAGCAGTTCTTC | CASSSMTVSYNEQFF | TRBJ2-1 | TRBV7-9 | NA | NA
TGCGCCAGCAGCTCCGAGGCCGCCAAAAACATTCAGTACTTC | CASSSEAAKNIQYF | TRBJ2-4 | TRBV5-1 | NA | NA
TGCGCCAGCAGCCAAGTCAGGGGGCTCCTTGAGAACACTGAAGCTTTCTTT | CASSQVRGLLENTEAFF | TRBJ1-1 | TRBV4-1 | TRBD1 | NA
TGTGCCAGTAGCCTACTCCTCGACAGTGGGACTGAAGCTTTCTTT | CASSLLLDSGTEAFF | TRBJ1-1 | TRBV19 | NA | few
TGCGCCAGCAGCCAAAGACAGGGACCAACTCAGCCCCAGCATTTT | CASSQRQGPTQPQHF | TRBJ1-5 | TRBV4-1 | TRBD1 | NA
TGTGCCAGTAGTATCTGGGGTCTAGATCAGCCCCAGCATTTT | CASSIWGLDQPQHF | TRBJ1-5 | TRBV19 | NA | NA
TGTGCCAGCAGCAGTAATAATCAGCCCCAGCATTTT | CASSSNNQPQHF | TRBJ1-5 | TRBV7-9 | NA | NA
TGCGCCAGCAGCTTAGGAGGTAGTGGCTACGAGCAGTACTTC | CASSLGGSGYEQYF | TRBJ2-7 | TRBV5-1 | NA | few
TGTGCCATCAGCTCAGGGGGAGGGGAGACCCAGTACTTC | CAISSGGGETQYF | TRBJ2-5 | TRBV10-3 | NA | NA
TGTGCCTGGAGCGTGGATGGTAATTCACCCCTCCACTTT | CAWSVDGNSPLHF | TRBJ1-6 | TRBV30 | NA | few
TGCGCCAGCACTCTCCAAGGACAGAGCACAGATACGCAGTATTTT | CASTLQGQSTDTQYF | TRBJ2-3 | TRBV5-1 | NA | NA
TGTGCCAGCAGCTTAAGGGCAGGGGCTAACTATGGCTACACCTTC | CASSLRAGANYGYTF | TRBJ1-2 | TRBV5-6 | NA | few
TGTGCCTGGAGTGTACCCCCGCCAGGGCTCAATCAGCCCCAGCATTTT | CAWSVPPPGLNQPQHF | TRBJ1-5 | TRBV30 | NA | NA
TGTGCCAGTCAGGGGTCGAACACCGGGGAGCTGTTTTTT | CASQGSNTGELFF | TRBJ2-2 | TRBV28 | NA | NA
TGTGCCAGCAGCTTAGGGGGGGACCACGAGCAGTACTTC | CASSLGGDHEQYF | TRBJ2-7 | TRBV11-3 | NA | NA
TGTGCCAGTAGTGTCAGCCGAGGGAGAAGCTCCTACAATGAGCAGTTCTTC | CASSVSRGRSSYNEQFF | TRBJ2-1 | TRBV19 | NA | NA
TGCAGCACCACCACGGGGCAGGGGAATGAAAAACTGTTTTTT | CSTTTGQGNEKLFF | TRBJ1-4 | TRBV29-1 | NA | few
TGTGCCTGGATCCAGGGGAACACTGAAGCTTTCTTT | CAWIQGNTEAFF | TRBJ1-1 | TRBV30 | NA | NA
TGTGCCAGCCCCCCCTCGGTCGGACAGGGGCCGAGGGAAGAGACCCAGTACTTC | CASPPSVGQGPREETQYF | TRBJ2-5 | TRBV28 | TRBD1 | NA
TGTGCCTGGAGTGGATTTAACACTGAAGCTTTCTTT | CAWSGFNTEAFF | TRBJ1-1 | TRBV30 | NA | NA
TGTGCCAGCCTCGAACGGCTGGCAGGGGCTAACATTCAGTACTTC | CASLERLAGANIQYF | TRBJ2-4 | TRBV2 | NA | NA
TGTGCCTGGAGACCCCCCTTGGAGGACAGGGTGGTGGATCAGCCCCAGCATTTT | CAWRPPLEDRVVDQPQHF | TRBJ1-5 | TRBV30 | TRBD1 | few
TGTGCCAGCAGCCAAGGGGGACTAGCGGGTTACTACAATTCGGATGAGCAGTTCTTC | CASSQGGLAGYYNSDEQFF | TRBJ2-1 | TRBV14 | TRBD2 | few
TGTGCCAGCAGCAAGCAGGGAGAGCAGTACTTC | CASSKQGEQYF | TRBJ2-7 | TRBV21-1 | NA | few
TGTGCCAGCAGTTACTCGACAGGGCGGGAGACCCAGTACTTC | CASSYSTGRETQYF | TRBJ2-5 | TRBV6-5 | TRBD1 | once
TGTGCCAGCAGCTCTCAGGGATTCTCTGGAAACACCATATATTTT | CASSSQGFSGNTIYF | TRBJ1-3 | TRBV7-9 | NA | few
TGTGCCAGCAGCAGCTGGCTCGATACGCAGTATTTT | CASSSWLDTQYF | TRBJ2-3 | TRBV7-2 | NA | many
TGCAGCGTTGAAGATCCGGGGGTCTATGGCTACACCTTC | CSVEDPGVYGYTF | TRBJ1-2 | TRBV29-1 | NA | NA
TGTGCCAGCAGCCCCGTCTTCGGCACTGAAGCTTTCTTT | CASSPVFGTEAFF | TRBJ1-1 | TRBV7-2 | NA | NA
TGTGCCAGCACTCGGGACAGCGCCTACGAGCAGTACTTC | CASTRDSAYEQYF | TRBJ2-7 | TRBV6-6 | TRBD1 | NA
TGCAGCGCCCACAGGTCTTCCTACAATGAGCAGTTCTTC | CSAHRSSYNEQFF | TRBJ2-1 | TRBV29-1 | NA | NA
TGTGCCAGCAGTCCTGCCAAGGGGAGATACTATGGCTACACCTTC | CASSPAKGRYYGYTF | TRBJ1-2 | TRBV27 | NA | NA
TGCGCCAGCAGCTTGATGGGGGTAAGAAGCGAGCAGTACTTC | CASSLMGVRSEQYF | TRBJ2-7 | TRBV5-1 | NA | NA
TGTGCCAGCAGAGGGACAGGGGTGCAGCCCCAGCATTTT | CASRGTGVQPQHF | TRBJ1-5 | TRBV6-5 | TRBD1 | NA
TGTGCCAGCAGTGAATCCCACACGGGAGCTCAGCCCCAGCATTTT | CASSESHTGAQPQHF | TRBJ1-5 | TRBV25-1 | NA | NA
TGCGCCAGCAGCCCGGGGGGGAACAGTCGGTGGAGTGATACGCAGTATTTT | CASSPGGNSRWSDTQYF | TRBJ2-3 | TRBV5-1 | TRBD2 | NA
TGCAGCGGGTCGACAGGGAGTGGGTATGGCTACACCTTC | CSGSTGSGYGYTF | TRBJ1-2 | TRBV29-1 | TRBD1 | NA
TGTGCCAGCAGCTTAGTGGGGAGGGTCTACGAGCAGTACTTC | CASSLVGRVYEQYF | TRBJ2-7 | TRBV11-2 | TRBD2 | NA
TGCAGCGTCCGGGACAGGGGGGTTCAGCCCCAGCATTTT | CSVRDRGVQPQHF | TRBJ1-5 | TRBV29-1 | TRBD1 | NA
TGTGCCAGCAGTTCAGACAGGTTTTCCTACGAGCAGTACTTC | CASSSDRFSYEQYF | TRBJ2-7 | TRBV28 | NA | NA
TGTGCCAGCAGTGAGCCGACAGGGGAGAGGTATCAGCCCCAGCATTTT | CASSEPTGERYQPQHF | TRBJ1-5 | TRBV25-1 | TRBD1 | NA